A few counts support the clone carrying this T cell receptor (beta chain). CDR1 SGHTA and CDR2 FQGNSA come from the germline V gene. This CDR3 has 13 amino acids. The source of the sample is a study of blood T cells in healthy people across ages. Across the study: Using template switching, researchers captured about one barcoded beta molecule for each two T cells.

The study drew donors from healthy Caucasian individuals in Russia aged roughly 6 to 90. Each donor supplied around 10 milliliters of peripheral blood. The use of a sample-barcoded 5' primer and a J-beta primer mix characterized a second PCR of about 6 to 11 cycles. Paired-end reads containing CDR3 totaled no fewer than 2.5 million for each sample. TCRdb ran MiXCR on the 5' RACE reads and lists one entry per CDR3 protein. The sample has some 1.8 million distinct CDR3 sequences, about two fifths seen once. The chain uses TRBV7-2 and TRBJ2-5; TRBD1 might be the D (6 bases). The better agreement between TRBJ2-7 and the DNA end casts doubt on the J call. The receptor was derived from a human donor in good health. Sequencing was carried out using blood. CDR3: CASSSHQGYEQYF. CDR3 bases: TGTGCCAGCAGCTCCCACCAGGGGTACGAGCAGTACTTC.